This TCR beta chain was sequenced in a study of radiation and T cells in renal cell carcinoma. This clone appeared a single time. The CDR3 loop spans 12 amino acids. Trimming stripped 9 bases from V and 0 bases from J, with 8 bases between. In germline, CDR1 is MDHEN, CDR2 SYDVKM. Stated time point: blood 4 weeks post-SBRT, at nephrectomy. Treatment of the sample: 15 Gy SBRT to primary tumor, nephrectomy 4 weeks later. The table came from immunoSEQ multiplex PCR; TCRdb's copy has only in-frame clones and leaves some out. This table has approximately 150,000 clones, 86% appearing once. The TCR originated in a woman between 50 and 59 years old with renal cell carcinoma. J is TRBJ1-1 and V is TRBV28; D unresolved. Sequenced material: blood, taken from a patient whose treatment included radiotherapy and nephrectomy. CDR3 amino acids: CASAGVNTEAFF. In nucleotides, the CDR3 is TGTGCCAGTGCGGGAGTGAACACTGAAGCTTTCTTT.